These T cell receptor beta chains were read from a single sample in a study of T cell responses to AZD1222 COVID-19 vaccine. TCRdb keeps only in-frame clones here, not all; method: immunoSEQ multiplex PCR. This repertoire shows under 150,000 clones, 80% to 95% found once; its top ten account for just over 3%. Sequencing was performed on peripheral blood, taken on day 0 of AZD1222 vaccination. The origin of the receptors is an adult in good health. CDR3s include the opening cysteine and the closing phenylalanine or tryptophan. Fields, in order: clone size, V gene, CDR3 length, J gene, D gene, CDR3 DNA, CDR3 protein. D genes are given only for firm matches. Not every row has a clone size; where given, it reads once, few, many or a size class.

size: NA; V: TRBV5-1; length: 16; J: TRBJ1-2; D: NA; DNA: TGCGCCAGCAGCTTGGCCGATCTTTCGGCCAACTATGGCTACACCTTC; CDR3: CASSLADLSANYGYTF
size: NA; V: TRBV18; length: 17; J: TRBJ2-7; D: TRBD2; DNA: TGTGCCAGCTCACCAGGGACTAGCGGGAGGGGCACCTACGAGCAGTACTTC; CDR3: CASSPGTSGRGTYEQYF
size: NA; V: TRBV11-3; length: 17; J: TRBJ2-3; D: TRBD2; DNA: TGTGCCAGCAGCTTAGGCCCCGGGACTAGCGTCACAGATACGCAGTATTTT; CDR3: CASSLGPGTSVTDTQYF
size: NA; V: TRBV30; length: 13; J: TRBJ2-3; D: TRBD2; DNA: TGTGCCTGGATGGGGGGGTGGACAGATACGCAGTATTTT; CDR3: CAWMGGWTDTQYF
size: NA; V: TRBV5-1; length: 16; J: TRBJ1-2; D: NA; DNA: TGCGCCAGCAGCTTGTATCAGGGTCCTAACCAGTATGGCTACACCTTC; CDR3: CASSLYQGPNQYGYTF
size: NA; V: TRBV7-9; length: 15; J: TRBJ2-3; D: NA; DNA: TGTGCCAGCAGTCAAATTGGGGGGCTAACAGATACGCAGTATTTT; CDR3: CASSQIGGLTDTQYF
size: NA; V: TRBV6-5; length: 15; J: TRBJ1-2; D: NA; DNA: TGTGCCAGCAGTTCCGCCACTAGGGTAGTCTATGGCTACACCTTC; CDR3: CASSSATRVVYGYTF
size: NA; V: TRBV24-1; length: 14; J: TRBJ2-2; D: TRBD2; DNA: TGTGCCACCGTAGCGGGAGTTGGTACCGGGGAGCTGTTTTTT; CDR3: CATVAGVGTGELFF
size: NA; V: TRBV10-2; length: 16; J: TRBJ2-4; D: NA; DNA: TGCGCCAGCAATGACTGGAGCGTTCTAGCCAAAAACATTCAGTACTTC; CDR3: CASNDWSVLAKNIQYF
size: NA; V: TRBV6-4; length: 10; J: TRBJ1-2; D: NA; DNA: TGTGCCGCTACGCTCTATGGCTACACCTTC; CDR3: CAATLYGYTF
size: NA; V: TRBV15; length: 18; J: TRBJ2-7; D: NA; DNA: TGTGCCACCAGCAGAGAAGGATCTGGACGGGGGCCTGGCTACGAGCAGTACTTC; CDR3: CATSREGSGRGPGYEQYF
size: NA; V: TRBV30; length: 14; J: TRBJ2-3; D: TRBD2; DNA: TGTGCCCTTGGGGAGGGACTAGCGTCTGATACGCAGTATTTT; CDR3: CALGEGLASDTQYF
size: once; V: TRBV4-1; length: 16; J: TRBJ2-5; D: TRBD2; DNA: TGCGCCAGCAGCCAATACCCGGGACTAGCGGGAGAGACCCAGTACTTC; CDR3: CASSQYPGLAGETQYF
size: NA; V: TRBV7-8; length: 14; J: TRBJ2-5; D: TRBD1; DNA: TGTGCCAGCACCTATGGGGACAGTCAAGAGACCCAGTACTTC; CDR3: CASTYGDSQETQYF
size: NA; V: TRBV19; length: 13; J: TRBJ2-7; D: NA; DNA: TGTGCCAGCGGTCGTAGGGATCGCTACGAGCAGTACTTC; CDR3: CASGRRDRYEQYF
size: NA; V: TRBV28; length: 13; J: TRBJ1-2; D: NA; DNA: TGTGCCAGCAGATCCCGGACGGACTATGGCTACACCTTC; CDR3: CASRSRTDYGYTF
size: NA; V: TRBV6-2/TRBV6-3; length: 16; J: TRBJ2-5; D: TRBD1; DNA: TGTGCCAGCAGTTACTCAACAAACAGGGGTCGAGAGACCCAGTACTTC; CDR3: CASSYSTNRGRETQYF
size: NA; V: TRBV5-4; length: 15; J: TRBJ1-5; D: NA; DNA: TGTGCCAGCAGCTTGGAATCTCGGTTGGACAAGCCCCAGCATTTT; CDR3: CASSLESRLDKPQHF